This paragraph covers one T cell receptor (beta chain) sequence. CDR1 and CDR2 (germline): SGHVS, FNYEAQ. The V and J ends lost 1 base and 7 bases, in that order; junction bases with no gene match: 6. The CDR3 runs 15 residues. The sample is drawn from a study of T cell changes during pregnancy in multiple sclerosis. Method: immunoSEQ multiplex PCR; TCRdb's copy keeps in-frame clones and lacks some. The data hold tens of thousands of clones, with 75% to 95% observed a single time. V usage is TRBV7-6 and J usage is TRBJ2-3; 9 bases are a match to TRBD1. Source: CD4+ T cells from peripheral blood mononuclear cells, taken in the third trimester of pregnancy. The TCR was taken from a female donor with multiple sclerosis, enrolled in a pregnancy study. For the CDR3, the DNA is TGTGCCAGCAGCTTAGATACAGGGGGCAGGAATACGCAGTATTTT. Translated, it gives CASSLDTGGRNTQYF.